The 3 T cell receptor beta chains given below trace back to one sample, sequenced in a study of blood T cell repertoires in COVID-19. Only in-frame clones appear in the TCRdb table, and some are missing; sequencing was by immunoSEQ multiplex PCR. The sample consists of 150,000 to 200,000 clones, approximately 80% of them appearing once. The sequencing input was PBMCs or T cells enriched from blood (not recorded which). These receptors were obtained from a man in his fifties who had recovered from COVID-19.

The chain uses TRBV19 and TRBJ1-5, with D possibly TRBD1 on 6 matching bases. The V and J ends lost 3 bases and 6 bases respectively, with 30 bases between them. The CDR3 consists of 20 residues. Germline CDR1 LNHDA, CDR2 SQIVND (reference sequence). The CDR3 region is CASSIKGTYAGVTSSQPQHF. In nucleotides, the CDR3 is TGTGCCAGTAGTATTAAAGGGACATACGCCGGTGTTACGTCCAGTCAGCCCCAGCATTTT.

The chain couples TRBV5-8 to TRBJ1-4; TRBD1 is a possible D gene (6 bases). This CDR3 spans 16 amino acids. From germline, CDR1 is SGHTS and CDR2 YDEGEE. The V end lost 2 bases, the J end lost 2 bases, and 13 bases lay between the germline ends. The CDR3 sequence is CASSLSGQGTNEKLFF. CDR3 nucleotide sequence: TGTGCCAGCAGCTTATCCGGGCAGGGGACTAATGAAAAACTGTTTTTT.

J is TRBJ2-1 and V is TRBV29-1; 15 bases line up with TRBD2. The CDR3 runs 15 residues. Losses at the gene ends were 7 bases for V and 9 bases for J; bases not matched to a gene: 10. Germline CDR1 SQVTM, CDR2 ANQGSEA. Here the CDR3 reads CSGWGLAGGKSEQFF. DNA for the CDR3: TGCAGCGGATGGGGACTAGCGGGGGGAAAGTCTGAGCAGTTCTTC.